The rows below give T cell receptor beta chains drawn from one sample of a study of human T cells and chemical hapten exposure. TCRdb analysed the RACE reads with MiXCR anew, one entry per CDR3 protein. The data contain 95,000 to 130,000 distinct CDR3 sequences, 9.5% to 13% of them singletons. The sequences come from whole blood, collected in connection with sensitization to the hapten diphenylcyclopropenone (DPC). The receptors were sampled from a woman aged 45-65 years with alopecia areata. Some clones in this sample may be carry-over from other donors' samples. Both conserved end residues are part of each CDR3.

v_call: TRBV11-2; cdr3_aa: CASSPGTGIYYGYTF
v_call: TRBV29-1; cdr3_aa: CSVNQGTAKETQYF
v_call: TRBV5-1; cdr3_aa: CASSLFTGGANYGYTF
v_call: TRBV28; cdr3_aa: CASSSSGVRETQYF
v_call: TRBV28; cdr3_aa: CASSYTGQGGRGEAFF
v_call: TRBV6-5; cdr3_aa: CASSYVGGGLYANTGELFF
v_call: TRBV12-3/TRBV12-4; cdr3_aa: CASSWNRGLDEQYF
v_call: TRBV12-3/TRBV12-4; cdr3_aa: CASSPGQGDQETQYF
v_call: TRBV9; cdr3_aa: CASSVDGQNTGELFF
v_call: TRBV14; cdr3_aa: CASSQAHRETQYF
v_call: TRBV5-1; cdr3_aa: CASSLAGSQETQYF
v_call: TRBV7-6; cdr3_aa: CAGSLEFGQPQHF
v_call: TRBV5-1; cdr3_aa: CASSFEMGTKNIQYF
v_call: TRBV5-1; cdr3_aa: CASSANSAGGPETQYF
v_call: TRBV6-4; cdr3_aa: CASSDSSPGGLGNQPQHF
v_call: TRBV12-3/TRBV12-4; cdr3_aa: CASFPGQGASPLHF
v_call: TRBV6-2/TRBV6-3; cdr3_aa: CASRSTVGANTEAFF
v_call: TRBV28; cdr3_aa: CAIRAVGSRHEQYF
v_call: TRBV11-2; cdr3_aa: CASSPPGFAPQHF
v_call: TRBV5-5; cdr3_aa: CASSFGTSGTDTQYF
v_call: TRBV12-3/TRBV12-4; cdr3_aa: CASSWGGRAAFF
v_call: TRBV7-8; cdr3_aa: CASSLVSGLMEPQHF